The 9 T cell receptor beta chains given below trace back to one sample, sequenced in a study of blood T cells in healthy people across ages. Together with a sample-barcoded 5' primer, a J-beta primer mix was included in a second PCR lasting about 7 to 11 cycles. TCRdb fed the 5' RACE reads into MiXCR, producing one record per CDR3 protein. The sample comprises some 710,000 distinct CDR3 sequences, about a fifth of which are singletons, and about 20% rests with the top ten. The source material was blood. The receptor set was obtained from a man in his 70s in good health.

The chain combines TRBV14 with TRBJ2-2, with D perhaps matching TRBD2 (5 bases). The CDR3 length is 14 residues. Trimming cost V 0 bases and J 7 bases, with 9 bases left between them. Germline CDR1 is SGHDN and CDR2 is FVKESK. The CDR3 loop is CASSQETGIGELFF. In DNA form, the CDR3 reads TGTGCCAGCAGCCAAGAGACGGGGATCGGGGAGCTGTTTTTT.

This clonotype showed up just a few times. The CDR3 DNA reads as TGTGCCAGCAGTGGAGCCCACTACGAGCAGTACGTC. It codes for CASSGAHYEQYV. The chain has TRBV12-3 or TRBV12-4 and TRBJ2-1; D not resolved. The DNA matches TRBJ2-7 better at its end, which makes the J call doubtful. This CDR3 comprises 12 residues.

The chain carries TRBV7-9 and TRBJ2-5; TRBD2 matches 9 bases. Matching the DNA end better, TRBJ2-7 makes the J call doubtful. There are 17 residues in the CDR3. Germline-derived CDR1 and CDR2 are SEHNR and FQNEAQ (reference sequence). The CDR3 DNA is TGTGCCAGCAGCTTAACGTCGGGAGGGCTAGCGGGGAACGAGCAGTACTTC. Translation gives CASSLTSGGLAGNEQYF.

The chain employs TRBV6-2 or TRBV6-3 and TRBJ2-7; 8 bases are shared with TRBD1. The J call is uncertain, as TRBJ2-1 better fits the DNA end. Germline V CDR1 and CDR2: MNHEY, SVGEGT. The CDR3 runs 14 residues. CDR3 sequence (DNA): TGTGCCAGCAGTTTCCAGGGGGCGTCTGAGGAGCAGTTCTTC. As protein: CASSFQGASEEQFF.

This clonotype was counted only a few times. The V and J genes are TRBV24-1 and TRBJ1-5; D is perhaps TRBD1 (6 bases). The CDR3 sequence is 15 residues long. V dropped 5 bases and J dropped 4 bases, with 14 bases sitting between them. Germline values: CDR1 KGHDR, CDR2 SFDVKD. The CDR3 sequence is CATSVGGGGNQPQHF. CDR3 DNA sequence: TGTGCCACCAGTGTGGGGGGCGGGGGAAATCAGCCCCAGCATTTT.

V gene TRBV5-1 combines with J gene TRBJ1-2; 7 bases match TRBD1. V lost 0 bases to trimming and J lost 3 bases; unmatched junction nucleotides: 5. The CDR3 extends over 15 amino acids. Germline V gene data show CDR1 as SGHRS and CDR2 as YFSETQ. CDR3 nucleotides: TGCGCCAGCAGCTTGGGGCAGGGGGGCGACTATGGCTACACCTTC. It codes for CASSLGQGGDYGYTF. The complete variable domain, with remaining parts taken from reference TRBV5-1 and TRBJ1-2, reads KAGVTQTPRYLIKTRGQQVTLSCSPISGHRSVSWYQQTPGQGLQFLFEYFSETQRNKGNFPGRFSGRQFSNSRSEMNVSTLELGDSALYLCASSLGQGGDYGYTFGSGTRLTVV.

A few counts support this clonotype. The gene calls are TRBV24-1 and TRBJ2-3, with TRBD1 matching 10 bases. The CDR3 extends over 14 amino acids. V was clipped by 9 bases and J by 1 base; unmatched bases: 3. Germline V gene sequence: CDR1 KGHDR, CDR2 SFDVKD. The CDR3 region has the DNA TGTGCCACCGGGACAGGGGTTGGCACAGATACGCAGTATTTT. This gives the protein CATGTGVGTDTQYF.

This clonotype was counted ten times or more. The V and J genes are TRBV7-7 and TRBJ2-1; a possible D gene is TRBD2 (6 bases). The V gene's germline CDR1 is SSHAT and CDR2 FNYEAQ (reference sequence). V lost 0 bases, J lost 9 bases, and 6 bases lay in between. The CDR3 runs to 12 residues. This CDR3 reads CASSLAGGEQFF. DNA of the CDR3: TGTGCCAGCAGCTTAGCGGGGGGTGAGCAGTTCTTC.

This clonotype came up many times. The chain has TRBV7-6 and TRBJ2-7; D gene unclear. V was trimmed by 4 bases and J by 0 bases, leaving 13 bases between them. The CDR3 is 15 residues long. Germline V gene lookup returns CDR1 SGHVS and CDR2 FNYEAQ. Written as DNA, the CDR3 is TGTGCCAGCAGCTCCGACACGAAAAGCTCCTACGAGCAGTACTTC. Translating it yields CASSSDTKSSYEQYF.